This paragraph covers one T cell receptor beta chain sequence. There are a few counts of this clone. Its specific antigen is unknown. No base qualities exist here, and no much larger clone lies one base off it. The sample is drawn from a study of TIL therapy for anti-PD-1-resistant metastatic lung cancer (dated by TCRdb to the early 2020s). A note on the overall study: Tumors were collected before any PD-1/PD-L1 blockade, after which patients were given nivolumab, and patients who progressed were given lymphodepletion, an infusion of expanded TIL and IL-2. Among the enrolled patients, the median age was roughly 55 years (range about 35-75), and the median tumor PD-L1 proportion score was more than 5.5%. The cohort was composed predominantly of lung adenocarcinoma, with a few EGFR-mutant and two ALK-rearranged tumors included, and half of patients were identified as current or former smokers. A median non-synonymous tumor mutation burden of more than 1.2 mutations per megabase was determined across the cohort by whole-exome sequencing. Tumor and peripheral blood T cell receptor beta sequencing was used to track clonotypes across tumor, expanded TIL product and serial blood samples.

TCR beta CDR3 regions were amplified from genomic DNA with the immunoSEQ v3 hsTCRB kit using bias-controlled multiplex PCR. TCR libraries were sequenced on an Illumina NextSeq 500 to approximately 2 million read pairs for survey level or about 5-6.5 million for deep level. Processing in the source paper ran as follows. V, D and J genes were assigned, non-productive sequences were removed, and clonality was reported by immunoSEQ Analyzer software. To compare repertoires between infused TIL and blood, productive Simpson clonality was used along with the Morisita overlap index of productive TRB rearrangements. Absolute clonotype counts in blood were estimated as lymphocyte count times CD3+ fraction times the clone's productive frequency. Drawn from immuneACCESS, this table holds only the in-frame rearrangements with V and J called that TCRdb kept. Clones are partly lost; checked studies trace under half to an unresolved V gene and leave the rest unexplained. V and J calls and clone size are as listed in that table; D and trimming were resolved from the DNA. The sample includes just over 20,000 clones, with around 76% observed a single time. In total, the top ten clones hold under 7.5% of the sample.

On the study overall, not on this receptor specifically: Generalizability was limited because the cohort was highly selected, with more treatment-naive, never-smoker and oncogene-addicted patients included than is typical. The study protocol defined all tumor marker inferences as exploratory. The baseline peripheral repertoire was partially replaced by infused TIL clonotypes, which then decayed over months, and persistence showed no apparent association with response.

The label giving this sample's time point can be read as: pre-treatment sample, taken before nivolumab and TIL therapy. A phase I trial run at two centers enrolled adults with stage 4 NSCLC between late 2017 and 2020. The samples were obtained from a phase I trial that was single-arm and open-label and tested tumor-infiltrating lymphocyte therapy combined with nivolumab in advanced non-small cell lung cancer. Blood mononuclear cells from EDTA tubes were isolated by Ficoll gradient, snap-frozen as pellets, and DNA was extracted with a Qiagen mini-prep kit. The specimen was blood, collected at baseline. The TCR originated in a person aged 25-85 years with non-small cell lung cancer.

Here is the DNA: TGTGCCAGCAGACTAGGTAGCGGGTTTACAGATACGCAGTATTTT. This sequence encodes CASRLGSGFTDTQYF. The rearranged segments are TRBV28 and TRBJ2-3; TRBD2 agrees with 7 junctional bases. CDR1 and CDR2 were assigned from the germline V gene as MDHEN and SYDVKM. Its CDR3 holds 15 amino acids, cysteine through phenylalanine. Only CDR3 DNA remains: 45 bases, in frame from the first base. V trim: 6 bases; J trim: 3 bases; unmatched bases: 9. Full variable domain (CDR3 extended with the reference TRBV28 and TRBJ2-3 proteins): DVKVTQSSRYLVKRTGEKVFLECVQDMDHENMFWYRQDPGLGLRLIYFSYDVKMKEKGDIPEGYSVSREKKERFSLILESASTNQTSMYLCASRLGSGFTDTQYFGPGTRLTVL.